This entry describes one T cell receptor beta chain. Authors' analysis steps: The assay estimated nucleated cells by amplifying reference gene primers. The method was immunoSEQ multiplex PCR; TCRdb's version includes in-frame clones alone and lacks a portion of them. The DNA gave D and trimming, while V, J and clone size come from that table. Of about 170,000 clones listed, roughly 81% are singletons. V was clipped by 0 bases and J by 0 bases, with 9 bases between them. The CDR3 contains 16 residues. CDR1 and CDR2 (germline): LGHNA, YSLEER. The data stem from a study of blood T cell repertoires in COVID-19. In the study overall: Acute-phase and convalescent COVID-19 samples originated in the United States, Italy and Spain. The cDNA or gDNA used as material had been derived from T cells, B-cell-depleted T cells, or PBMCs.

The sample taken for sequencing was peripheral blood. The V and J genes are TRBV4-3 and TRBJ1-3, with a weak D call TRBD1 (6 bases). The origin of this receptor is a man aged 40-49 years who had recovered from COVID-19. In DNA, the CDR3 is TGCGCCAGCAGCCAAGATCGGACAGTCTCTGGAAACACCATATATTTT. It translates to CASSQDRTVSGNTIYF.